This T cell receptor (beta chain) was profiled in a study of control samples from healthy donors and cancer patients. The CDR3 is 15 amino acids. Germline CDR1 and CDR2: SGHRS and YFSETQ. Between the trimmed V and J ends, which lost 5 bases and 3 bases, there was a span of 15 bases. Sequencing used immunoSEQ multiplex PCR; TCRdb keeps in-frame clones, though not all of them. Of some 70,000 clones in the sample, approximately 83% were seen once. Sequencing was done on a sample of blood. The source is a man aged 60 to 75 in good health. The V gene is TRBV5-1, the J gene TRBJ1-3; D remains ambiguous. CDR3 nucleotides: TGCGCCAGCAGTCCTATAGACTTAAATGGAAACACCATATATTTT. Translation gives CASSPIDLNGNTIYF.